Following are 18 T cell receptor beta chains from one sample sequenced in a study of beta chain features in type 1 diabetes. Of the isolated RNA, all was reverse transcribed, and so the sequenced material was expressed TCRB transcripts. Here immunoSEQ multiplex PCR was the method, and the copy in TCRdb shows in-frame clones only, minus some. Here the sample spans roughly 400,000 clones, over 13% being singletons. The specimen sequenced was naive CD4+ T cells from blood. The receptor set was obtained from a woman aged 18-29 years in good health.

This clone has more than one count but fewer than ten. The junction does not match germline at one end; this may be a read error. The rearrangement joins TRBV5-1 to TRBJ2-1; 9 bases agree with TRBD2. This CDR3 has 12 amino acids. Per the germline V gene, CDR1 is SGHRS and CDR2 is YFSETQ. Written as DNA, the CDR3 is TGCGCCAGCAGCTTGGAGGAGGGACTAGCAATCTTC. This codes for CASSLEEGLAIF.

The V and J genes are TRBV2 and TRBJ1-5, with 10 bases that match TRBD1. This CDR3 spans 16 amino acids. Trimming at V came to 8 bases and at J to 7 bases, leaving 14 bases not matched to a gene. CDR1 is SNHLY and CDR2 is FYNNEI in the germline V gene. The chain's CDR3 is CASSSQTGGSGQPQHF. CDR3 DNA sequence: TGTGCCAGCTCCTCTCAGACAGGGGGCTCGGGACAGCCCCAGCATTTT.

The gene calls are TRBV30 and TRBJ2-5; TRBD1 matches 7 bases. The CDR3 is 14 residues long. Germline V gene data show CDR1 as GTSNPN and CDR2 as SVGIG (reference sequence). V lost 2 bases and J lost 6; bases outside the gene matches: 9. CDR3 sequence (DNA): TGTGCCTGGAGTCCTTTGACAGGGTCGAAGACCCAGTACTTC. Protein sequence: CAWSPLTGSKTQYF.

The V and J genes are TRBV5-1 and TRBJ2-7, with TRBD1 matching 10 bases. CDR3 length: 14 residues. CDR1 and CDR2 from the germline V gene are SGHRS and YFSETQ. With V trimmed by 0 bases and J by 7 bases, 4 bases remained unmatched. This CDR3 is CASSLEDRGLEQYF. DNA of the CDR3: TGCGCCAGCAGCTTGGAAGACAGGGGGCTAGAGCAGTACTTC.

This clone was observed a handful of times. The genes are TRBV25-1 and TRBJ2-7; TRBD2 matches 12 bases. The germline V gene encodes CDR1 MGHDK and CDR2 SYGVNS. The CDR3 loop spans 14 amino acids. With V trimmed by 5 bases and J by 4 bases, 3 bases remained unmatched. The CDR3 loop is CASSITSGRYEQYF. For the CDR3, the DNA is TGTGCCAGCAGTATAACTAGCGGGAGGTACGAGCAGTACTTC.

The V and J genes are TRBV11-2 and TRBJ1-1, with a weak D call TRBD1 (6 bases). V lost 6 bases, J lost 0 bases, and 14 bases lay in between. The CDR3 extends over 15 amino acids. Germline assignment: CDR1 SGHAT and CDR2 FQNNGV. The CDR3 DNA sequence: TGTGCCAGCAGTCGTGACTACAGGGTGAACACTGAAGCTTTCTTT. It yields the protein CASSRDYRVNTEAFF.

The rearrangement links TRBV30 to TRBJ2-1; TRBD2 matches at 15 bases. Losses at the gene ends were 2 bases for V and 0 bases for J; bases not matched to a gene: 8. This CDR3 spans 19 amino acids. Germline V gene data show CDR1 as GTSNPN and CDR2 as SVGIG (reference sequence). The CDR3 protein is CAWSWGTSGRPGSYNEQFF. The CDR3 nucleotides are TGTGCCTGGAGTTGGGGGACTAGCGGGAGGCCCGGCTCCTACAATGAGCAGTTCTTC.

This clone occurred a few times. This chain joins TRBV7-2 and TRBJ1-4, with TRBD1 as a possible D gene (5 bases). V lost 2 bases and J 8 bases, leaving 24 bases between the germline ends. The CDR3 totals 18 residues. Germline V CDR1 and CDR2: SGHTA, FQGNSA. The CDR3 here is CASSLLAGNPHLAEKLFF. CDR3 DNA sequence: TGTGCCAGCAGCTTACTGGCAGGGAACCCTCATTTGGCAGAAAAACTGTTTTTT.

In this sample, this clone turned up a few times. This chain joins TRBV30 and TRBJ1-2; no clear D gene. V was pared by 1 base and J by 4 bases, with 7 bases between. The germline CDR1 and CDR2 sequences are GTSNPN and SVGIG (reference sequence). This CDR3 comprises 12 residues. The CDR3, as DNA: TGTGCCTGGAGTGCAATCGGCTATGGCTACACCTTC. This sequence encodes CAWSAIGYGYTF.

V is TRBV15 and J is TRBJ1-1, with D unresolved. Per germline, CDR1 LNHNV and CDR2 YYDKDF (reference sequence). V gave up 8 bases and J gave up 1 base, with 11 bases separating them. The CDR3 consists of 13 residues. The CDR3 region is CATASEENTEAFF. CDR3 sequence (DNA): TGTGCCACCGCTTCCGAGGAGAACACTGAAGCTTTCTTT.

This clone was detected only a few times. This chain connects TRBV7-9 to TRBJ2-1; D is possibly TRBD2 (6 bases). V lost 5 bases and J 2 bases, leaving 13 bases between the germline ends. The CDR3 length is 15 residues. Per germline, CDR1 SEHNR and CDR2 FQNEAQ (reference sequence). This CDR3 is CASSQRRVAYNEQFF. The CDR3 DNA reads TGTGCCAGCAGCCAGAGGAGGGTCGCCTACAATGAGCAGTTCTTC.

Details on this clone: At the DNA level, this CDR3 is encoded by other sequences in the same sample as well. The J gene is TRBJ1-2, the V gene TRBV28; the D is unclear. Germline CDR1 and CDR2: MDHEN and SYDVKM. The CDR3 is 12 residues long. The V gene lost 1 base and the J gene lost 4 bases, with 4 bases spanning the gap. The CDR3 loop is CASSLFGYGYTF. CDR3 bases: TGTGCCAGCAGTTTATTCGGCTATGGCTACACCTTC.

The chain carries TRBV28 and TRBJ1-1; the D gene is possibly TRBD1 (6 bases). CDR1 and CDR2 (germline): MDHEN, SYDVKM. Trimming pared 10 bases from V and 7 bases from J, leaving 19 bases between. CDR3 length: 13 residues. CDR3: CAIHRAGVLEAFF. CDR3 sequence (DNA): TGTGCCATCCACCGGGCAGGGGTTCTTGAAGCTTTCTTT.

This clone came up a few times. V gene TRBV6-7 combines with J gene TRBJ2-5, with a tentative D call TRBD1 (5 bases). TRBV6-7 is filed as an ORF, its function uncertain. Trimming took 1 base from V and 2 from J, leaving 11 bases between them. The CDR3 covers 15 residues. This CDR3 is CASSYFCREQETQYF. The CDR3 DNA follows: TGTGCCAGCAGTTACTTTTGCAGGGAACAAGAGACCCAGTACTTC.

The CDR3 sequence is CASSLTGLGEAFF. The CDR3 coding sequence is TGTGCCAGCAGCTTGACAGGCCTAGGTGAAGCTTTCTTT. The chain has TRBV7-9 and TRBJ1-1; TRBD1 is a possible D gene (6 bases). Germline-derived CDR1 and CDR2 are SEHNR and FQNEAQ (reference sequence). Trimming stripped 3 bases from V and 7 bases from J, with 12 bases between. The CDR3 contains 13 residues.

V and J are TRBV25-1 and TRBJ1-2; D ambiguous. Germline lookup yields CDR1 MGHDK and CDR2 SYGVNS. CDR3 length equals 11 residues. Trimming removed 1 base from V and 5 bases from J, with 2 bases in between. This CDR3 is CASSESYGYTF. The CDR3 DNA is TGTGCCAGCAGTGAATCGTATGGCTACACCTTC.

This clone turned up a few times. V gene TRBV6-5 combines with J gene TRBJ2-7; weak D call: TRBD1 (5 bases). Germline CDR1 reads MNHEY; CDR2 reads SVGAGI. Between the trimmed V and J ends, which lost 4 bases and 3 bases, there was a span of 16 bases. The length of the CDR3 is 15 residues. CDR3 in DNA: TGTGCCAGCAGTTCCCCCCCGACAGCTTACTACGAGCAGTACTTC. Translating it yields CASSSPPTAYYEQYF.

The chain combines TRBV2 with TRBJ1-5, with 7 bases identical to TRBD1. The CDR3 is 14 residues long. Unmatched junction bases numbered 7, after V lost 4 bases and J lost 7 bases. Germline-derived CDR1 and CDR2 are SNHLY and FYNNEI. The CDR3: CASSGIQGYQPQHF. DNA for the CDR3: TGTGCCAGCAGTGGGATACAGGGGTACCAGCCCCAGCATTTT.